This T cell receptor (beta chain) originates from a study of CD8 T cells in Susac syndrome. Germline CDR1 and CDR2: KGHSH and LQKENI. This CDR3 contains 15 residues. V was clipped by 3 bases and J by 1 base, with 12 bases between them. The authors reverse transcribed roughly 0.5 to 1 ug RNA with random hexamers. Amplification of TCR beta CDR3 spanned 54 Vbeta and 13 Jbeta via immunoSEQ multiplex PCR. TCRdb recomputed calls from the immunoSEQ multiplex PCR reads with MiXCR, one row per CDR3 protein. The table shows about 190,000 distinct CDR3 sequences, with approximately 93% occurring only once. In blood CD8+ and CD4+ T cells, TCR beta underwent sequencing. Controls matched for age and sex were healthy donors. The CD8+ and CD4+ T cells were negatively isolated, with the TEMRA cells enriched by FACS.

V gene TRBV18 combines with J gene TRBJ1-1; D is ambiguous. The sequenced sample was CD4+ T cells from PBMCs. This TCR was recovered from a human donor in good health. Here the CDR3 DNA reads TGTGCCAGCTCACCTAAGTCGGTAACGAACACTGAAGCTTTCTTT. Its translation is CASSPKSVTNTEAFF. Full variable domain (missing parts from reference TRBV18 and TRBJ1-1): NAGVMQNPRHLVRRRGQEARLRCSPMKGHSHVYWYRQLPEEGLKFMVYLQKENIIDESGMPKERFSAEFPKEGPSILRIQQVVRGDSAAYFCASSPKSVTNTEAFFGQGTRLTVV.